This T cell receptor (beta chain) was captured by sequencing in a study of graft-versus-host responses after intestinal transplantation. The overall study: All recipients were transplanted with multivisceral, liver-intestinal, or isolated intestinal grafts. Every one of the recipients received anti-thymocyte globulin induction and afterwards took tacrolimus and steroids for roughly three years.

Repertoires were generated with immunoSEQ multiplex PCR, while TCRdb's copy carries only in-frame clones and drops some. The data contain 80,000 to 95,000 clones, about 93% of them singletons. Study outcomes and limitations: Subjects displaying graft-donor T cell macrochimerism possessed elevated graft-versus-host to host-versus-graft clonal ratios inside allografts.

Trimming pared 0 bases from V and 5 bases from J, leaving 13 bases between. This CDR3 region has 15 residues. Germline V gene sequence: CDR1 MNHEY, CDR2 SVGAGI. Worth noting for this clone: Its specificity is unknown.

The sample was unstimulated CD8+ T cells sorted from spleen or lymph node cells, taken before intestinal transplant. The chain combines TRBV6-5 with TRBJ2-5, with unresolved D. This clonotype was obtained from a human donor who received an intestinal transplant. CDR3 in amino acids: CASSYSKRYSETQYF. The CDR3 region has the DNA TGTGCCAGCAGTTACTCGAAAAGATATAGCGAGACCCAGTACTTC.